In this sample, the clone carrying this T cell receptor beta chain turned up once. The antigen is not known. This sample stems from a study of a mutant IDH1 vaccine in newly diagnosed glioma. Across the whole study: Eight vaccine doses were administered to patients at weeks 1, 3, 5, 7, 11, 15, 19 and 23. Among treated patients, roughly 62% were male and roughly 38% female, and mean age was approximately 40 years. Radiotherapy, temozolomide, or both had been given previously, and both were given to most.

The method was immunoSEQ multiplex PCR; TCRdb's version includes in-frame clones alone and lacks a portion of them. This table has about 32,000 clones, about 73% appearing once. Study conclusions and caveats: Vaccine-induced responses were seen in approximately 93% of patients, spanning several MHC alleles.

Germline CDR1 and CDR2: SGHRS and YFSETQ. Trimming at V came to 4 bases and at J to 0 bases, leaving 12 bases not matched to a gene. The length of the CDR3 is 17 residues. Time point in this sample: week 11, during vaccination. Mutant IDH1 20-mer peptide, at 300 ug, made up each vaccine dose, with topical imiquimod. The V call is TRBV5-1, the J call TRBJ1-1; 7 bases are a match to TRBD1. The receptor comes from a man aged 25-40 years with glioma. Sequencing was performed on PBMCs, taken from a glioma patient whose treatment included an IDH1 peptide vaccine. The CDR3 nucleotides are TGCGCCAGCAGCCTAGCTACAGGGGCCCTCATGAACACTGAAGCTTTCTTT. Residues: CASSLATGALMNTEAFF.